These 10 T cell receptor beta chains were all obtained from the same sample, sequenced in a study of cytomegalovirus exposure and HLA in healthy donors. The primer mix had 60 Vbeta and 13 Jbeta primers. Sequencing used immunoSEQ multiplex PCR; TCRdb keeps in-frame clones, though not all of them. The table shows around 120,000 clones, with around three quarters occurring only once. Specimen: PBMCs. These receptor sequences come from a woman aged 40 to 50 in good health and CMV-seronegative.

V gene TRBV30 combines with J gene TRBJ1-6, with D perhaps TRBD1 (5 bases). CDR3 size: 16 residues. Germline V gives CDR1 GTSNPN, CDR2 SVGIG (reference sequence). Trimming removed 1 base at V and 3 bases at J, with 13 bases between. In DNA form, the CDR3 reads TGTGCCTGGAGTGATACCGGGCAGGGCTATAATTCACCCCTCCACTTT. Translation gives CAWSDTGQGYNSPLHF. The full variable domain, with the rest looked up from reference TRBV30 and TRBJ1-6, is SQTIHQWPATLVQPVGSPLSLECTVEGTSNPNLYWYRQAAGRGLQLLFYSVGIGQISSEVPQNLSASRPQDRQFILSSKKLLLSDSGFYLCAWSDTGQGYNSPLHFGNGTRLTVT.

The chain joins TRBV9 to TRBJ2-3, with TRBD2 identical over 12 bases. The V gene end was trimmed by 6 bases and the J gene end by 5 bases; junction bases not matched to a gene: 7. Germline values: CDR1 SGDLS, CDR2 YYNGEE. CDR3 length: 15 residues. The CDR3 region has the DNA TGTGCCAGCACCCTAGCGGGGGGGCCTGGAGATACGCAGTATTTT. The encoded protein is CASTLAGGPGDTQYF.

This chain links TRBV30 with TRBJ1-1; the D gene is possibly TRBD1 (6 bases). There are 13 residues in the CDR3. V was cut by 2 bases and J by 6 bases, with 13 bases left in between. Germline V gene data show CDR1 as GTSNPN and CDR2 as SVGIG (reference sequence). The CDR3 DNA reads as TGTGCCTGGAGTTCGGACAGCCTCGCTGAAGCTTTCTTT. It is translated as CAWSSDSLAEAFF.

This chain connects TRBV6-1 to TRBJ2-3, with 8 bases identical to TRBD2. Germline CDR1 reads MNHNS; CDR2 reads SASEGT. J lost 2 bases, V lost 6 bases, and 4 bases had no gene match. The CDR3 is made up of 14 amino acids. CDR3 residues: CASRLAAATDTQYF. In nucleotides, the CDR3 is TGTGCCAGCAGACTAGCGGCAGCCACAGATACGCAGTATTTT.

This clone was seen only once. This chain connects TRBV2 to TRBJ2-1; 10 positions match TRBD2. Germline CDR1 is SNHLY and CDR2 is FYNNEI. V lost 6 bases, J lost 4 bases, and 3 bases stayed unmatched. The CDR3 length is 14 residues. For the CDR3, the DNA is TGTGCCAGCAGCAGGACTAGCGGTTACAATGAGCAGTTCTTC. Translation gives CASSRTSGYNEQFF.

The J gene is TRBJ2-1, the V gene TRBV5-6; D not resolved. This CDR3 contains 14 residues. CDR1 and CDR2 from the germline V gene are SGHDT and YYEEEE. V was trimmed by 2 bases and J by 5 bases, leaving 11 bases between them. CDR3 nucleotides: TGTGCCAGCAGCTTCGGTGGCGGAAACAATGAGCAGTTCTTC. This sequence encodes CASSFGGGNNEQFF.

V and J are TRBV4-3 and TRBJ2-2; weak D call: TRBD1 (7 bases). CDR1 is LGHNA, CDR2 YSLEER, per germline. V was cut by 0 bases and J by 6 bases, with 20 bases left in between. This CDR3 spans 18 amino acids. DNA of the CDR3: TGCGCCAGCAGCCAAGATCGAGGGGGCGCAGGAGGGGCCGGGGAGCTGTTTTTT. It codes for CASSQDRGGAGGAGELFF.

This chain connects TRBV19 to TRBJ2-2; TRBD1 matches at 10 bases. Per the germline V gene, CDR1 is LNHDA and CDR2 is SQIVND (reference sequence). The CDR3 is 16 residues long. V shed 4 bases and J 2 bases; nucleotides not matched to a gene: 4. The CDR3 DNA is TGTGCCAGTAGTAGACAGGGGGCGAGTAACACCGGGGAGCTGTTTTTT. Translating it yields CASSRQGASNTGELFF.

The CDR3 bases are TGCGCCAGCAGGGGGACAGACCAAGAGACCCAGTACTTC. It codes for CASRGTDQETQYF. The J gene is TRBJ2-5, the V gene TRBV10-2; 7 bases line up with TRBD1. V lost 6 bases and J lost 0; bases outside the gene matches: 1. CDR3 size: 13 residues. Germline values: CDR1 WSHSY, CDR2 SAAADI.

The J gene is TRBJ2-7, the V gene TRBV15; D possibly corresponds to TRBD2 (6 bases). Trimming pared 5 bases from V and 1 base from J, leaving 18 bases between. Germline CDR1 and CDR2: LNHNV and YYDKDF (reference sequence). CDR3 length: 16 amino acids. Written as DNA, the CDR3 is TGTGCCACCAGCGCGCCCGGGGAGGCGGCGTCCTACGAGCAGTACTTC. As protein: CATSAPGEAASYEQYF.